This T cell receptor (beta chain) was sequenced in a study of blood T cell repertoires in COVID-19. This clone was counted a single time. In the original analysis: Scientists estimated how many nucleated cells there were by amplifying reference gene primers. Profiled with immunoSEQ multiplex PCR; TCRdb holds only in-frame clones, not every one. V and J calls and clone size are given by that table; D and trimming were obtained from the DNA. The sample shows roughly 150,000 clones, 85% to 90% of them seen only once. There are 15 residues in the CDR3. In germline, CDR1 is SGHRS, CDR2 YFSETQ. V dropped 4 bases and J dropped 1; count of bases not matched to a gene: 3.

This sequence originates from a woman aged 55-70 years with active COVID-19. The chain links TRBV5-1 to TRBJ2-1; TRBD1 agrees at 9 bases. The sample was peripheral blood. The CDR3 coding sequence is TGCGCCAGCAGCCCGGGACAGGGTTCCTACAATGAGCAGTTCTTC. Its protein is CASSPGQGSYNEQFF. The variable domain in full, completed from reference TRBV5-1 and TRBJ2-1, reads KAGVTQTPRYLIKTRGQQVTLSCSPISGHRSVSWYQQTPGQGLQFLFEYFSETQRNKGNFPGRFSGRQFSNSRSEMNVSTLELGDSALYLCASSPGQGSYNEQFFGPGTRLTVL.